This T cell receptor (beta chain) is from a study of CD8 T cells in ankylosing spondylitis. From the 5' RACE reads, TCRdb called clonotypes with MiXCR, one entry per CDR3 protein. Here the sample spans over 450,000 distinct CDR3 sequences, about 13% being singletons. V lost 7 bases, J lost 3 bases, and 15 bases lay in between. Germline V CDR1 and CDR2: MGHDK, SYGVNS. This CDR3 comprises 15 residues. For this clonotype: Antigen specificity is unknown.

Study results and limitations: A motif of eight or nine highly homologous TCR beta variants was seen as apparently characteristic of ankylosing spondylitis blood.

This receptor was obtained from a male donor with ankylosing spondylitis. Sequenced material: blood, either unsorted or a sorted T cell fraction (not recorded which). The genes are TRBV25-1 and TRBJ2-2, with a possible D match to TRBD1 (6 bases). The CDR3 loop is CASMSGAVHTGELFF. CDR3 nucleotides: TGTGCCAGCATGTCAGGGGCCGTGCACACCGGGGAGCTGTTTTTT.